The 22 T cell receptor beta chains given below trace back to one sample, sequenced in a study of persistence of HIV-infected CD4 T cells. Overlapping HIV-1 Gag 15-mer peptides at 0.8 to 1 ug per peptide per mL were used. Memory cells lacking CD40L and CD69 with high CD45RO were sorted. These receptors are not linked to any known antigen. Sequencing used immunoSEQ version 4 in survey mode. Clones were sequenced by immunoSEQ multiplex PCR, and TCRdb holds only the in-frame ones, with some missing. The sample holds about 39,000 clones, around 85% seen once. Sequenced material: cultured CD4+ T cells from PBMCs, taken from a patient who received antiretroviral therapy. These receptors came from an adult with HIV. The donor label of this sample is uncertain.

The rearrangement joins TRBV6-1 to TRBJ1-4; 7 bases agree with TRBD1. Germline CDR1 reads MNHNS; CDR2 reads SASEGT. The CDR3 has 14 amino acids. V lost 2 bases to trimming and J lost 6 bases; unmatched junction nucleotides: 3. CDR3 coding DNA: TGTGCCAGCAGTGAACTAACAGGGGATGAAAAACTGTTTTTT. Residues: CASSELTGDEKLFF.

This chain connects TRBV10-2 to TRBJ2-1; D gene uncertain. The germline V gene has CDR1 WSHSY and CDR2 SAAADI. Trimming pared 8 bases from V and 4 bases from J, leaving 12 bases between. The CDR3 contains 13 residues. CDR3 in amino acids: CASSRTQYNEQFF. CDR3 DNA sequence: TGCGCCAGCTCCCGGACCCAATACAATGAGCAGTTCTTC.

The genes are TRBV6-5 and TRBJ1-1, with D unresolved. The V and J ends lost 5 bases and 11 bases respectively, with 9 bases between them. The CDR3 covers 10 residues. The germline gives CDR1 MNHEY, CDR2 SVGAGI. In DNA, the CDR3 is TGTGCCAGCAGTAGACCGTTCGCTTTCTTT. This gives the protein CASSRPFAFF.

The chain joins TRBV6-5 to TRBJ1-1; 7 bases map to TRBD1. V gave up 10 bases and J gave up 4 bases; unmatched junction bases: 6. Germline CDR1 reads MNHEY; CDR2 reads SVGAGI. This CDR3 region has 12 residues. CDR3 region: CAIDRESTEAFF. The CDR3 region has the DNA TGTGCCATCGACAGGGAGAGCACTGAAGCTTTCTTT.

The chain links TRBV5-1 to TRBJ2-6; D unresolved. The CDR3 is 15 amino acids. Trimming left V 0 bases short and J 4 bases short, with 8 bases between. In germline, CDR1 is SGHRS, CDR2 YFSETQ. For the CDR3, the DNA is TGCGCCAGCAGCTTGGATGGGGTCGGGGCCAACGTCCTGACTTTC. Protein: CASSLDGVGANVLTF. The full variable domain, completed using reference TRBV5-1 and TRBJ2-6, is KAGVTQTPRYLIKTRGQQVTLSCSPISGHRSVSWYQQTPGQGLQFLFEYFSETQRNKGNFPGRFSGRQFSNSRSEMNVSTLELGDSALYLCASSLDGVGANVLTFGAGSRLTVL.

Notes on this clone: Other DNA sequences in this specimen translate into the identical CDR3. The chain employs TRBV9 and TRBJ2-3, with TRBD2 identical over 15 bases. CDR3 length: 19 residues. Germline assignment: CDR1 SGDLS and CDR2 YYNGEE. V shed 4 bases and J 1 base; nucleotides not matched to a gene: 10. The CDR3 DNA is TGTGCCAGCAGCTCCAAACCGGGACTAGCGGGGGGCCGCACAGATACGCAGTATTTT. This translates into CASSSKPGLAGGRTDTQYF.

The V gene is TRBV9, the J gene TRBJ1-6; 9 bases map to TRBD1. The germline V gene has CDR1 SGDLS and CDR2 YYNGEE. The CDR3 runs to 14 residues. Germline trimming cut 7 bases from V and 5 bases from J; bases unmatched to any gene: 4. Here the CDR3 DNA reads TGTGCCAGCCGAAGGGACAGGGATAATTCACCCCTCCACTTT. Translated, it gives CASRRDRDNSPLHF.

In the case of this clone: Possible read error: a much larger clone is one base away. This same CDR3 is encoded by further DNA sequences in the sample. The gene calls are TRBV19 and TRBJ2-2; D possibly corresponds to TRBD2 (5 bases). V gave up 4 bases and J gave up 0 bases, with 15 bases separating them. This CDR3 comprises 17 residues. From germline, CDR1 is LNHDA and CDR2 SQIVND (reference sequence). CDR3 in amino acids: CASSKDGGLSNTGELFF. The CDR3 coding sequence is TGTGCCAGTAGTAAGGACGGAGGTCTTTCGAACACCGGGGAGCTGTTTTTT.

This sequence joins TRBV30 and TRBJ2-1, with 11 bases fitting TRBD2. V trimming: 4 bases; J trimming: 4 bases; junction bases outside the gene matches: 6. The length of the CDR3 is 15 residues. Germline CDR1 and CDR2: GTSNPN and SVGIG (reference sequence). The CDR3 DNA follows: TGTGCCTGGACCAGGACTAGCGGGCGTTACAATGAGCAGTTCTTC. It yields the protein CAWTRTSGRYNEQFF.

The CDR3 DNA is TGTGCCAGCGCCTGGGGGGGAGGGGGCAATCAGCCCCAGCATTTT. The encoded protein is CASAWGGGGNQPQHF. This rearrangement joins TRBV27 to TRBJ1-5; tentative D call: TRBD1 (5 bases). Germline assignment: CDR1 MNHEY and CDR2 SMNVEV (reference sequence). V lost 8 bases and J lost 2, with 16 bases in between. This CDR3 contains 15 residues.

This chain links TRBV7-6 with TRBJ1-2; D might be TRBD1 (5 bases). Germline assignment: CDR1 SGHVS and CDR2 FNYEAQ. V dropped 5 bases and J dropped 4 bases, with 17 bases sitting between them. CDR3 length: 15 residues. The CDR3 nucleotides read TGTGCCAGCAGCCCAACCCAGGGTCGGTCCTATGGCTACACCTTC. The encoded protein is CASSPTQGRSYGYTF.

The chain is built from TRBV10-2 and TRBJ1-1, with D uncertain. Trimming took off 4 bases at V and 1 base at J, with 4 bases between the two ends. The germline CDR1 and CDR2 sequences are WSHSY and SAAADI. The CDR3 length is 12 residues. The CDR3 region is CASSGANTEAFF. In DNA form, the CDR3 reads TGCGCCAGCAGTGGAGCGAACACTGAAGCTTTCTTT.

This clone was counted a few times. The chain combines TRBV2 with TRBJ2-7; D gene unclear. The germline gives CDR1 SNHLY, CDR2 FYNNEI. Trimming shortened V by 1 base and J by 5 bases, and 15 bases separated the two germline ends. This CDR3 has 15 residues. The CDR3 DNA reads TGTGCCAGCAGTGAAGACCTCATGACCAGCCACGAGCAGTACTTC. Protein: CASSEDLMTSHEQYF.

This clone was picked up a small number of times. The chain combines TRBV9 with TRBJ2-7; 9 bases are a match to TRBD1. The ends lost 0 bases at V and 0 bases at J; junction bases unmatched: 16. The CDR3 is 20 amino acids. Germline CDR1 reads SGDLS; CDR2 reads YYNGEE. The CDR3 loop is CASSVGPGGDRAASSYEQYF. The CDR3 DNA follows: TGTGCCAGCAGCGTAGGCCCAGGGGGGGACAGGGCAGCTAGCTCCTACGAGCAGTACTTC.

This chain uses TRBV18 with TRBJ2-1; 7 bases are a match to TRBD1. The trim removed 3 bases at V and 7 bases at J, leaving 6 bases unmatched. This CDR3 contains 14 residues. Germline values: CDR1 KGHSH, CDR2 LQKENI. The DNA of the CDR3 is TGTGCCAGCTCACCCCGAGACAGGGAGAATGAGCAGTTCTTC. It specifies CASSPRDRENEQFF.

This chain uses TRBV6-5 with TRBJ2-7, with 7 nucleotides matching TRBD1. The CDR3 has 13 amino acids. Germline V CDR1 and CDR2: MNHEY, SVGAGI. V lost 6 bases to trimming and J lost 0 bases; unmatched junction nucleotides: 2. The CDR3 loop is CASRRQGSYEQYF. The CDR3, as DNA: TGTGCCAGCAGGCGACAGGGCTCCTACGAGCAGTACTTC.

The chain is built from TRBV5-4 and TRBJ2-3; TRBD2 agrees at 9 bases. The V segment lost 4 bases and the J segment 2 bases; nucleotides outside the gene matches: 8. This CDR3 is 16 amino acids long. Germline-derived CDR1 and CDR2 are SGHNT and YYREEE (reference sequence). The CDR3 is CASSPASGVNTDTQYF. In DNA form, the CDR3 reads TGTGCCAGCAGCCCAGCTAGCGGGGTCAACACAGATACGCAGTATTTT.

This clone has only one observation. The chain has TRBV5-3 and TRBJ2-6; D is undetermined. TRBV5-3 is filed as an ORF, its function uncertain. Trimming left V 4 bases short and J 0 bases short, with 5 bases between. The CDR3 is 14 amino acids. The DNA of the CDR3 is TGTGCCAGAAGCGTAGGCTCTGGGGCCAACGTCCTGACTTTC. It yields the protein CARSVGSGANVLTF.

The genes are TRBV19 and TRBJ1-3; D remains unclear. The CDR3 runs to 14 residues. V dropped 5 bases and J dropped 0 bases, with 8 bases sitting between them. The V gene's germline CDR1 is LNHDA and CDR2 SQIVND (reference sequence). CDR3 sequence: CASSLPISGNTIYF. The CDR3 coding sequence is TGTGCCAGTAGTCTCCCGATCTCTGGAAACACCATATATTTT. The variable domain in full, completed from reference TRBV19 and TRBJ1-3, reads DGGITQSPKYLFRKEGQNVTLSCEQNLNHDAMYWYRQDPGQGLRLIYYSQIVNDFQKGDIAEGYSVSREKKESFPLTVTSAQKNPTAFYLCASSLPISGNTIYFGEGSWLTVV.

This sequence joins TRBV11-1 and TRBJ1-2; 11 positions agree with TRBD1. CDR1 is SGHAT, CDR2 FQDESV, per germline (reference sequence). The CDR3 spans 14 residues. Trimming cost V 1 base and J 6 bases; bases outside gene matches: 1. CDR3: CASSLGTGGDGYTF. For the CDR3, the DNA is TGTGCCAGCAGCTTAGGGACAGGGGGCGATGGCTACACCTTC.

The chain has TRBV27 and TRBJ2-1, with D possibly TRBD1 on 5 matching bases. The CDR3 covers 16 residues. Trimming shortened V by 6 bases and J by 4 bases, and 19 bases separated the two germline ends. Germline-derived CDR1 and CDR2 are MNHEY and SMNVEV (reference sequence). The CDR3 loop is CASRLQGANTYNEQFF. For the CDR3, the DNA is TGTGCCAGCAGGTTGCAAGGGGCTAACACTTACAATGAGCAGTTCTTC.

The V and J genes are TRBV2 and TRBJ2-2, with D hard to call. Deletions cut 7 bases from V and 5 bases from J, with 20 bases between. From germline, CDR1 is SNHLY and CDR2 FYNNEI. CDR3 length: 16 residues. CDR3 amino acids: CASTESRLKGTGELFF. The CDR3 DNA reads as TGTGCCAGCACCGAAAGTCGGTTGAAAGGTACCGGGGAGCTGTTTTTT.